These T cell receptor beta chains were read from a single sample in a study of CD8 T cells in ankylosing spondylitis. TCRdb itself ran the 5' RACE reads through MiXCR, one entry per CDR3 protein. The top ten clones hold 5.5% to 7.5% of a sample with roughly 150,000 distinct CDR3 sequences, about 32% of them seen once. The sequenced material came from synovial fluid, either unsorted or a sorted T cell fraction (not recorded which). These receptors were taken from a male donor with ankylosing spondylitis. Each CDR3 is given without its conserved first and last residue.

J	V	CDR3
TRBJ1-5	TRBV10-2	ANRGRNQPQH
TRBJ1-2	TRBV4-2	ASSHTGKVEGYT
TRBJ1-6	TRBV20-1	SASQDFGSPLH
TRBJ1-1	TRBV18	ASSPPLSGTEAF
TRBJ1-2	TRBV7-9	ASSAWDRGVSGYT
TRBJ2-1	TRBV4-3	ASSQDLGRGWASGRNEQF
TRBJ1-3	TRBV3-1	ASSQQASGNTIY
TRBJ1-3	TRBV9	ASSGWDRMITGNTIY
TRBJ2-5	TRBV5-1	ASSPGDRGSETQY
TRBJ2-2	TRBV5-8	ASRARGRFSGELF
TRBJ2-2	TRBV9	ASSVGSQANTGELF
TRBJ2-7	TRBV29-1	SVPGTGDHEQY
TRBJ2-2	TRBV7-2	ASSDYLSGELF
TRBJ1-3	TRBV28	ASIDSRNSGNTIY
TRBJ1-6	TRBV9	ASSVEAGNSPLH
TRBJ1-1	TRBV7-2	ASSLEPANTEAF
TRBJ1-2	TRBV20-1	SARDSAGPKMGGYT
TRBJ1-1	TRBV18	ASSPIGSEAF
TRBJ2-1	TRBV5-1	ASSWDTVPQF
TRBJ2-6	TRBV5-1	ASSLAERWDSGANVLT